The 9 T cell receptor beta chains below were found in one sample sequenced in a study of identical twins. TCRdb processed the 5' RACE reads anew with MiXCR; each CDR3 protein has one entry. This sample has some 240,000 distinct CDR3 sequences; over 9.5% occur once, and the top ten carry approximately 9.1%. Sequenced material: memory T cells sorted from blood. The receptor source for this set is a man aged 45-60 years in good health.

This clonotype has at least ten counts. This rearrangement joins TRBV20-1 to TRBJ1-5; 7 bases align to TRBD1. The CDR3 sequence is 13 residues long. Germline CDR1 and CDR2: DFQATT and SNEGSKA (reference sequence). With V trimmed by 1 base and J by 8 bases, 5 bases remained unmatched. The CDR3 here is CSARVPQGKPQHF. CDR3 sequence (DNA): TGCAGTGCTAGAGTTCCACAGGGGAAGCCCCAGCATTTT.

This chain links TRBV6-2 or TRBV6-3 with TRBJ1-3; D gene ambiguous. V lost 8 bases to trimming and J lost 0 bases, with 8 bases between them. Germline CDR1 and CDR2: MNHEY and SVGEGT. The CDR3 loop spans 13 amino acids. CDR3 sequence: CASVQSSGNTIYF. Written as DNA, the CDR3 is TGTGCCAGCGTACAGAGCTCTGGAAACACCATATATTTT.

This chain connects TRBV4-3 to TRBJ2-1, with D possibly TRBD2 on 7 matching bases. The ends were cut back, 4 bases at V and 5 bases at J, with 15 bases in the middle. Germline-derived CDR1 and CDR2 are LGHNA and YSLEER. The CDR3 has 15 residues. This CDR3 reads CASSPARGGDNEQFF. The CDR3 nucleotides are TGCGCCAGCAGCCCAGCAAGGGGGGGGGACAATGAGCAGTTCTTC.

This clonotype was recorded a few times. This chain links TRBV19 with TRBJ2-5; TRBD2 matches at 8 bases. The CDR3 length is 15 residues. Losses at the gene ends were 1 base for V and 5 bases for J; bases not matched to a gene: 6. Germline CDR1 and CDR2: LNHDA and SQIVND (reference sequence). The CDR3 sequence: CASSIGGGMIETQYF. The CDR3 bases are TGTGCCAGTAGTATAGGCGGGGGGATGATTGAGACCCAGTACTTC. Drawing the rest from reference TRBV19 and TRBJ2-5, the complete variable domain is DGGITQSPKYLFRKEGQNVTLSCEQNLNHDAMYWYRQDPGQGLRLIYYSQIVNDFQKGDIAEGYSVSREKKESFPLTVTSAQKNPTAFYLCASSIGGGMIETQYFGPGTRLLVL.

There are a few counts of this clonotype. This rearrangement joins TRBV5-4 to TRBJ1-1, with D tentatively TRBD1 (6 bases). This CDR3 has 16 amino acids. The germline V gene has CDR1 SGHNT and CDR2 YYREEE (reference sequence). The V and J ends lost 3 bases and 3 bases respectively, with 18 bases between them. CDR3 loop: CASSSKAQGRDTEAFF. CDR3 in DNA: TGTGCCAGCAGCTCAAAAGCACAGGGAAGGGACACTGAAGCTTTCTTT.

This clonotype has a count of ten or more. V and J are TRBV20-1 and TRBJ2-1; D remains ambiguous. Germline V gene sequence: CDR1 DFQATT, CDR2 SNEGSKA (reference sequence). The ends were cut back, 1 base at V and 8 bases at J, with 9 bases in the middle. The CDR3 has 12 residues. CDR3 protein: CSARVLEYEQFF. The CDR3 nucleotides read TGCAGTGCTAGAGTATTGGAGTATGAGCAGTTCTTC.

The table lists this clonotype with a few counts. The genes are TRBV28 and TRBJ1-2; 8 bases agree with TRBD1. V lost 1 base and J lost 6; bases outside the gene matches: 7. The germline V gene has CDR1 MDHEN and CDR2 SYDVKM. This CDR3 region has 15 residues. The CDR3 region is CASSLYSGQANGYTF. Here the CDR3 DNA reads TGTGCCAGCAGTTTATATTCGGGACAGGCGAATGGCTACACCTTC.

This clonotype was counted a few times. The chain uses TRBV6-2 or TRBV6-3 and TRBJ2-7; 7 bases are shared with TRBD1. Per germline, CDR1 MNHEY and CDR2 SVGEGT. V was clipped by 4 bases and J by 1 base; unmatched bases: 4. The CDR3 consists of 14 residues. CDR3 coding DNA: TGTGCCAGCAGTTCCATGACAGGGTCCTACGAGCAGTACTTC. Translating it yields CASSSMTGSYEQYF.

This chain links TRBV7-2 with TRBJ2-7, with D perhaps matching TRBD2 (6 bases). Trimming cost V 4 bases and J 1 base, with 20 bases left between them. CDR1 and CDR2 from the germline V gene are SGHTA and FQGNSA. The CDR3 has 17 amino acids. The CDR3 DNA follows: TGTGCCAGCAGCTCTGGTTTTTGGGGGGTTACTTCCTACGAGCAGTACTTC. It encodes CASSSGFWGVTSYEQYF. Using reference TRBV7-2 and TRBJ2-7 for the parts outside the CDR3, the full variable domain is GAGVSQSPSNKVTEKGKDVELRCDPISGHTALYWYRQSLGQGLEFLIYFQGNSAPDKSGLPSDRFSAERTGGSVSTLTIQRTQQEDSAVYLCASSSGFWGVTSYEQYFGPGTRLTVT.